The 26 T cell receptor beta chains in this list originate from one sample, sequenced in a study of regulatory T cells in long-lasting Graves disease. Researchers made TCR beta libraries by using iRepertoire HTBI primers and running Arm-PCR on CDR3 regions. TCRdb passed the multiplex PCR reads through MiXCR, listing each CDR3 protein once. The table shows under 500,000 distinct CDR3 sequences, with more than 20% occurring only once. Time point: persistent/refractory GD, antithyroid drugs over 5 years with positive TRAb. Scientists built the TCR library using RNA that was extracted from PBMCs. The sample was peripheral blood mononuclear cells (PBMCs), taken when the disease was refractory, from a patient treated with antithyroid drugs. The origin of the receptors is a female donor with Graves disease.

This clonotype was counted a few times. This CDR3 is CASLLYNEQFF. CDR3 bases: TGTGCCAGCCTACTCTACAATGAGCAGTTCTTC. The genes are TRBV12-3 or TRBV12-4 and TRBJ2-1; no clear D gene. The CDR3 spans 11 residues. Trimming shortened V by 8 bases and J by 3 bases, and 5 bases separated the two germline ends.

This clonotype was detected ten times or more. This chain connects TRBV2 to TRBJ2-7, with D perhaps given as TRBD1 or TRBD2 (5 bases each). Germline loops: CDR1 SNHLY, CDR2 FYNNEI. V dropped 8 bases and J dropped 6 bases, with 14 bases sitting between them. This CDR3 is built from 12 residues. The CDR3 sequence is CASGTANVEQYF. The CDR3 DNA follows: TGTGCCAGCGGGACCGCAAACGTCGAGCAGTACTTC. Drawing the rest from reference TRBV2 and TRBJ2-7, the complete variable domain is EPEVTQTPSHQVTQMGQEVILRCVPISNHLYFYWYRQILGQKVEFLVSFYNNEISEKSEIFDDQFSVERPDGSNFTLKIRSTKLEDSAMYFCASGTANVEQYFGPGTRLTVT.

On this clonotype itself: Possible read error: a much larger clone is one base away. The CDR3 is CASSYSGLHETQYF. The DNA of the CDR3 is TGTGCCAGCAGTTACTCGGGACTACACGAGACCCAGTACTTC. This chain connects TRBV6-5 to TRBJ2-5; 7 bases agree with TRBD2. Looked up from germline, CDR1 is MNHEY and CDR2 is SVGAGI. Trimming cost V 0 bases and J 5 bases; bases outside gene matches: 3. The CDR3 contains 14 residues.

The chain uses TRBV19 and TRBJ2-7, with 9 bases that match TRBD2. Germline values: CDR1 LNHDA, CDR2 SQIVND (reference sequence). The CDR3 length is 14 residues. V shed 6 bases and J 5 bases; nucleotides not matched to a gene: 8. The CDR3 reads CASRSAGGSHEQYF. CDR3 in DNA: TGTGCCAGTAGGTCGGCGGGAGGGTCCCACGAGCAGTACTTC.

This clonotype showed up many times. The chain links TRBV12-3 or TRBV12-4 to TRBJ1-2; 9 nucleotides line up with TRBD1. The CDR3 is 14 residues long. V shed 5 bases, J shed 1 base, and the junction held 2 bases outside the gene matches. Here the CDR3 DNA reads TGTGCCAGCAGTACAGGGGGCCTTAACTATGGCTACACCTTC. Protein sequence: CASSTGGLNYGYTF.

This clonotype was seen repeatedly, ten times or more. Compared with germline, one end of the junction differs, possibly owing to a read error. This chain joins TRBV20-1 and TRBJ1-6; tentative D call: TRBD1 (5 bases). CDR1 DFQATT and CDR2 SNEGSKA come from the germline V gene (reference sequence). This CDR3 has 14 residues. The CDR3 bases are TGCAGTACGACCGCGGGGACCTACAATTCACCCCTCCACTTT. It is translated as CSTTAGTYNSPLHF.

This clonotype was seen ten or more times. J is TRBJ2-7 and V is TRBV10-3; no clear D. Trimming took 2 bases from V and 4 from J, leaving 9 bases between them. The CDR3 extends over 13 amino acids. CDR1 is ENHRY and CDR2 is SYGVKD in the germline V gene. CDR3 in DNA: TGTGCCATCAGTGAGACAGTAATGTACGAGCAGTACTTC. Translated: CAISETVMYEQYF.

This clonotype was found many times. V usage is TRBV5-1 and J usage is TRBJ1-6; D is undetermined. Germline loops: CDR1 SGHRS, CDR2 YFSETQ. This CDR3 contains 14 residues. With 4 bases removed from V and 0 bases from J, the gap between germline ends came to 5 bases. The chain's CDR3 is CASSDHSYNSPLHF. The CDR3 DNA sequence: TGCGCCAGCAGCGACCACTCCTATAATTCACCCCTCCACTTT.

The rearrangement joins TRBV5-1 to TRBJ1-5; maybe TRBD1 (5 bases). Trimming cost V 4 bases and J 2 bases, with 13 bases left between them. The germline CDR1 and CDR2 sequences are SGHRS and YFSETQ. CDR3 size: 15 residues. The DNA for the CDR3 is TGCGCCAGCAGCATCGGGACTTCTGGCAATCAGCCCCAGCATTTT. Its protein is CASSIGTSGNQPQHF.

In DNA, the CDR3 is TGTGCCAGCAGCTTAGCTTCGGGGGACAAGTATTTT. Amino acids: CASSLASGDKYF. This rearrangement joins TRBV7-2 to TRBJ2-3; TRBD1 or TRBD2 may be the D gene (6 bases each). The V end was cut by 0 bases, the J end by 13 bases, with 11 bases between. Germline V gene lookup returns CDR1 SGHTA and CDR2 FQGNSA. CDR3 length: 12 residues.

This clonotype was counted only a few times. This rearrangement joins TRBV12-3 or TRBV12-4 to TRBJ1-1, with a possible D match to TRBD1 (5 bases). The V gene lost 6 bases and the J gene lost 6 bases, with 14 bases spanning the gap. CDR3 length equals 13 residues. The CDR3, as DNA: TGTGCCAGCAGACCTATGACAGTCCCTGAAGCTTTCTTT. It specifies CASRPMTVPEAFF.

The V call is TRBV5-1, the J call TRBJ2-7; TRBD2 matches at 11 bases. Per germline, CDR1 SGHRS and CDR2 YFSETQ. CDR3 length: 17 amino acids. The junction had 6 bases not matched to a gene; V was cut back by 0 bases and J by 1 base. The CDR3 nucleotides are TGCGCCAGCAGCTTGGGACCCGGGACTAGCGGTTCCTACGAGCAGTACTTC. This gives the protein CASSLGPGTSGSYEQYF.

This clonotype appeared many times. The V call is TRBV28, the J call TRBJ1-6; TRBD1 is a possible D gene (6 bases). CDR1 and CDR2 from the germline V gene are MDHEN and SYDVKM. This CDR3 is 18 amino acids long. V lost 4 bases and J 8 bases, leaving 24 bases between the germline ends. CDR3 sequence reads: CASSSPSIGGQFYSPLHF. The CDR3 nucleotides read TGTGCCAGCAGTTCACCCTCAATTGGCGGACAGTTCTATTCACCCCTCCACTTT. The full variable domain, in which reference TRBV28 and TRBJ1-6 provide the parts outside the CDR3, is DVKVTQSSRYLVKRTGEKVFLECVQDMDHENMFWYRQDPGLGLRLIYFSYDVKMKEKGDIPEGYSVSREKKERFSLILESASTNQTSMYLCASSSPSIGGQFYSPLHFGNGTRLTVT.

In its sample, this clonotype was seen once. This chain connects TRBV2 to TRBJ2-1, with 12 nucleotides matching TRBD2. Germline values: CDR1 SNHLY, CDR2 FYNNEI. V gave up 8 bases and J gave up 8 bases; unmatched junction bases: 10. CDR3 length: 15 residues. The CDR3 spells CASLSGLAGGDEQFF. Here the CDR3 DNA reads TGTGCCAGCCTAAGTGGGCTAGCGGGAGGGGATGAGCAGTTCTTC.

This clonotype was counted between two and nine times. V usage is TRBV11-3 and J usage is TRBJ2-1, with 14 nucleotides matching TRBD2. Germline lookup yields CDR1 SGHNT and CDR2 YENEEA. V was pared by 8 bases and J by 8 bases, with 8 bases of the junction left unmatched. This CDR3 spans 15 amino acids. CDR3 nucleotides: TGTGCCAGCTCGCGGGGACTAGCGGGAGTCGATGAGCAGTTCTTC. The encoded protein is CASSRGLAGVDEQFF.

V usage is TRBV27 and J usage is TRBJ2-7; TRBD1 matches 10 bases. The CDR3 contains 14 residues. The ends lost 5 bases at V and 6 bases at J; junction bases unmatched: 7. Germline loops: CDR1 MNHEY, CDR2 SMNVEV (reference sequence). The CDR3 protein is CASSTGTGASEQYF. The CDR3, as DNA: TGTGCCAGCAGTACCGGGACAGGGGCTTCCGAGCAGTACTTC.

This clonotype was seen a few times. The chain recombines TRBV15 with TRBJ2-2; D is unresolved. This CDR3 contains 13 residues. Looked up from germline, CDR1 is LNHNV and CDR2 is YYDKDF (reference sequence). The V and J ends lost 9 bases and 6 bases respectively, with 14 bases between them. For the CDR3, the DNA is TGTGCCACACAAAGCGCCCGGCCCGGGGAGCTGTTTTTT. It encodes CATQSARPGELFF.

The chain uses TRBV7-6 and TRBJ1-1; tentatively, D is TRBD1 (6 bases). This CDR3 is 15 amino acids long. The ends were cut back, 3 bases at V and 2 bases at J, with 13 bases in the middle. The germline CDR1 and CDR2 sequences are SGHVS and FNYEAQ. CDR3 residues: CASSLGKGGNTEAFF. CDR3 bases: TGTGCCAGCAGCTTGGGGAAGGGGGGAAACACTGAAGCTTTCTTT.

CDR3 DNA: TGTGCCAGCAGCTTAGCACAGGGGGCGCGGGAGCAGTACTTC. This codes for CASSLAQGAREQYF. The rearrangement uses TRBV7-6 and TRBJ2-7, with 9 bases fitting TRBD1. The CDR3 is 14 amino acids. Germline-derived CDR1 and CDR2 are SGHVS and FNYEAQ. The V gene end was trimmed by 0 bases and the J gene end by 7 bases; junction bases not matched to a gene: 4.

There are a few counts of this clonotype. The chain recombines TRBV5-6 with TRBJ2-5, with 11 bases that match TRBD2. This CDR3 is 15 amino acids long. Trimming removed 1 base from V and 5 bases from J; junction bases left unmatched: 4. Germline V lookup: CDR1 SGHDT, CDR2 YYEEEE. CDR3 sequence: CASSLSPSGRETQYF. DNA for the CDR3: TGTGCCAGCAGCTTGAGTCCTAGCGGGAGGGAGACCCAGTACTTC.

V gene TRBV6-2 or TRBV6-3 combines with J gene TRBJ2-7; a weak D match, TRBD2 (6 bases). Trimming stripped 8 bases from V and 4 bases from J, with 12 bases between. Germline-derived CDR1 and CDR2 are MNHEY and SVGEGT. The CDR3 length is 12 residues. The CDR3 sequence: CASSGAAYEQYF. The DNA for the CDR3 is TGTGCCAGCTCGGGAGCGGCGTACGAGCAGTACTTC.

With regard to this clonotype: A read error is possible here, since a much larger clone lies one base away. The chain uses TRBV12-3 or TRBV12-4 and TRBJ2-1; tentative D call: TRBD1 (6 bases). This CDR3 has 15 amino acids. The CDR3 coding sequence is TGTGCCAGCAGTTTAGACAGGGAGTCGAGAGAGACCCAGCACTTC. It translates to CASSLDRESRETQHF.

This clonotype was found a few times. The chain recombines TRBV9 with TRBJ2-2, with TRBD1 matching 11 bases. CDR1 and CDR2 from the germline V gene are SGDLS and YYNGEE. J was trimmed by 3 bases and V by 3 bases; bases with no gene match: 10. This CDR3 is 18 amino acids long. This CDR3 reads CASSAAPGQGVYTGELFF. The DNA of the CDR3 is TGTGCCAGCAGCGCCGCTCCGGGACAGGGGGTATACACCGGGGAGCTGTTTTTT.

The V gene is TRBV7-8, the J gene TRBJ1-1, with a tentative D call TRBD1 (6 bases). Germline CDR1 reads SGHVS; CDR2 reads FQNEAQ. V shed 4 bases and J shed 2 bases, with 8 bases lying between them. The CDR3 contains 13 residues. The chain's CDR3 is CASSWDINTEAFF. CDR3 nucleotide sequence: TGTGCCAGCAGCTGGGACATAAACACTGAAGCTTTCTTT.

This chain uses TRBV10-3 with TRBJ1-1; a possible D gene is TRBD1 (6 bases). This CDR3 region has 13 residues. With 7 bases removed from V and 8 bases from J, the gap between germline ends came to 17 bases. The germline gives CDR1 ENHRY, CDR2 SYGVKD. The CDR3 sequence: CAIKVGGRPEAFF. The CDR3 nucleotides are TGTGCCATCAAGGTGGGGGGGCGCCCCGAAGCTTTCTTT.

In regard to this clonotype: A read error may produce the germline difference seen at one junction end. This chain links TRBV10-3 with TRBJ2-7; 7 nucleotides agree with TRBD1. Germline V gives CDR1 ENHRY, CDR2 SYGVKD. The CDR3 extends over 18 amino acids. The chain's CDR3 is CTIGESDPGQFSSYEQYF. CDR3 sequence (DNA): TGTACCATCGGAGAGTCTGACCCGGGACAGTTTAGCTCCTACGAGCAGTACTTC.